This TCR beta chain is drawn from a study of T cell changes during pregnancy in multiple sclerosis (dated by TCRdb to between 2019 and 2020). Context from the whole study: The study looked at changes in the T cell repertoire across pregnancy in women with multiple sclerosis.

Libraries were prepared through the immunoSEQ multiplex PCR assay. The source is immuneACCESS, and TCRdb retained only in-frame sequences with V and J called. Part of the clones is not carried over; for the studies checked, unresolved V genes explain less than half of this, and the remainder is unexplained. Counted in this sample were about 49,000 clones; under 95% of them appeared once. 5.5% of the sample is in the top ten clones. CDR1 and CDR2 (SGHRS, YFSETQ) derive from the germline V gene. Germline trimming amounts to 7 bases on V and 1 base on J, with 0 as the count of junction bases outside the gene matches. The CDR3 holds 12 amino acids from the cysteine to the phenylalanine. Only CDR3 DNA remains: 36 bases, in frame from the first base. This clone was recorded only once. No cognate antigen has been identified for it. One base away there is no much larger clone; base qualities are not given.

This receptor was identified in a female donor with multiple sclerosis, enrolled in a pregnancy study. The material was CD8+ T cells from peripheral blood mononuclear cells, obtained before pregnancy. The V gene is TRBV5-1 and the J gene is TRBJ1-1; 8 bases in the junction line up with TRBD1. The DNA sequence is TGCGCCAGCGGGACAGGGAACACTGAAGCTTTCTTT. Its product reads: CASGTGNTEAFF.